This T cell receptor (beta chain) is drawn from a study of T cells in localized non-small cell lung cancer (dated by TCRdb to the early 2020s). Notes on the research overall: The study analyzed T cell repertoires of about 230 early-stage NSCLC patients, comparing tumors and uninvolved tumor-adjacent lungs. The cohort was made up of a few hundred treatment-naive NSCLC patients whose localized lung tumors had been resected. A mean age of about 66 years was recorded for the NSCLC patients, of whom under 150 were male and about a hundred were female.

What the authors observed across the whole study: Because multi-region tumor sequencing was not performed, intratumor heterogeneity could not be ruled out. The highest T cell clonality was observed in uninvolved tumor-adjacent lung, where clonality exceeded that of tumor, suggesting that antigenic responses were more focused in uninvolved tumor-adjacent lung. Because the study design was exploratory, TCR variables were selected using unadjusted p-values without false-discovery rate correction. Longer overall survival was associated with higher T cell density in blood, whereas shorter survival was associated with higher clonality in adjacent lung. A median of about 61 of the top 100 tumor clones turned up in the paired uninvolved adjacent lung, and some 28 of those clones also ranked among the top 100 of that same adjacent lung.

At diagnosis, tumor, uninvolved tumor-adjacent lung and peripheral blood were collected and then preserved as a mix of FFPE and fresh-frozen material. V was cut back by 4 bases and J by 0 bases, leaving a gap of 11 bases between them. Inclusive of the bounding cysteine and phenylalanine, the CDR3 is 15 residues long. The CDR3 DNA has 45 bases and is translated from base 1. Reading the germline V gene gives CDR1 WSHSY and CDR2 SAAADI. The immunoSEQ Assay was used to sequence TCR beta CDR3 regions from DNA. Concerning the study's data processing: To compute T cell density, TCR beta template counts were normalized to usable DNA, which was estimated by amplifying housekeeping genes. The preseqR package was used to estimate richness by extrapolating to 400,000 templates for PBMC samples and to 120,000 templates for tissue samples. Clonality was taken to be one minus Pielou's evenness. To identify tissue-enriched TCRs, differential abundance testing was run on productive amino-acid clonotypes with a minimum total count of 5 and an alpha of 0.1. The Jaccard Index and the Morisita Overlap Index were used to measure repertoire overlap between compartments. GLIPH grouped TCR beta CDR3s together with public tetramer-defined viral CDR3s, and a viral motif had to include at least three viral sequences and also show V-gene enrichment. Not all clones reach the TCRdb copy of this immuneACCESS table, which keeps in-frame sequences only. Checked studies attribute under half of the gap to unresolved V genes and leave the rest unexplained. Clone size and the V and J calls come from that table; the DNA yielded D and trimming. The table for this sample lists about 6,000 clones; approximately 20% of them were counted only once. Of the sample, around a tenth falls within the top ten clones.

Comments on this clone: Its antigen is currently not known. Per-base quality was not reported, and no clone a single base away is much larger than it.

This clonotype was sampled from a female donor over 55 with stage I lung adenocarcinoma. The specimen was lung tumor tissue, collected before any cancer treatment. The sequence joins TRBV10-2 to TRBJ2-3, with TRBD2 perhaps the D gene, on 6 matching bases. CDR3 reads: CASSGSGSSTDTQYF. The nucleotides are TGCGCCAGCAGTGGTAGCGGATCTAGCACAGATACGCAGTATTTT.